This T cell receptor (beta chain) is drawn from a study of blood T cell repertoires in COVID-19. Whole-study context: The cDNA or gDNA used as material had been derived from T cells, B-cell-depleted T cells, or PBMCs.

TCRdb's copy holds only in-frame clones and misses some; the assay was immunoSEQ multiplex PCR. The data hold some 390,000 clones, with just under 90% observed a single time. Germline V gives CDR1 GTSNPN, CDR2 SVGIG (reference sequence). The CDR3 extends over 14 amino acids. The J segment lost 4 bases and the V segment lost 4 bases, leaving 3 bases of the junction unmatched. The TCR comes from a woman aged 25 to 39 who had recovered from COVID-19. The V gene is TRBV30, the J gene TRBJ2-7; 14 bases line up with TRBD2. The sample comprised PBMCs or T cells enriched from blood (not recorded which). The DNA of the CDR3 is TGTGCCTGGAATGGACTAGCGGGAGGTTACGAGCAGTACTTC. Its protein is CAWNGLAGGYEQYF.